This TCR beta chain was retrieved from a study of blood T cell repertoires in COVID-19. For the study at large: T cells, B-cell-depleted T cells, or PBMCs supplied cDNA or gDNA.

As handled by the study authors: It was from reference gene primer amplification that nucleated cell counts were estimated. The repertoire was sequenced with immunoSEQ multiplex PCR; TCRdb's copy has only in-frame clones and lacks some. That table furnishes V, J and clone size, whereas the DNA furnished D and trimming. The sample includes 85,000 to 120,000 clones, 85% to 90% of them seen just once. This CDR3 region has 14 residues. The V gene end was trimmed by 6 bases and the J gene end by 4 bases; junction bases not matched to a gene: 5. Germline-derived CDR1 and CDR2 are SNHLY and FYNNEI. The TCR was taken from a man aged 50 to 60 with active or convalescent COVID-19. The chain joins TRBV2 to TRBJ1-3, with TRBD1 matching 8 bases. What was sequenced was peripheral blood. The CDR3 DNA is TGTGCCAGCAGACGGACAGGGACCGGAAACACCATATATTTT. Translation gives CASRRTGTGNTIYF.